This TCR beta chain was identified during a study of blood T cell repertoires in COVID-19. Whole-study context: Acute and convalescent COVID-19 samples came from the United States, Italy and Spain. PBMCs, B-cell-depleted T cells, or T cells were the source of the cDNA or gDNA that made up the material.

The authors' processing: Amplification from reference gene primers served as the basis for estimated nucleated cell counts. The table came from immunoSEQ multiplex PCR; TCRdb's copy has only in-frame clones and leaves some out. V and J calls and clone size come straight from that table; D and trimming were deduced from the DNA. Of 60,000 or so clones listed, roughly 89% were seen once; the top ten hold about 13%. V gave up 6 bases and J gave up 5 bases; unmatched junction bases: 8. The CDR3 has 13 residues. Germline CDR1 is SGHRS and CDR2 is YFSETQ. What was sequenced was peripheral blood. This TCR was recovered from a man between 60 and 75 years old with active COVID-19. The V gene is TRBV5-1, the J gene TRBJ2-7; TRBD1 matches 7 bases. This chain's CDR3 is CASTIYRGHEQYF. In DNA, the CDR3 is TGCGCCAGCACCATCTACAGGGGCCACGAGCAGTACTTC.